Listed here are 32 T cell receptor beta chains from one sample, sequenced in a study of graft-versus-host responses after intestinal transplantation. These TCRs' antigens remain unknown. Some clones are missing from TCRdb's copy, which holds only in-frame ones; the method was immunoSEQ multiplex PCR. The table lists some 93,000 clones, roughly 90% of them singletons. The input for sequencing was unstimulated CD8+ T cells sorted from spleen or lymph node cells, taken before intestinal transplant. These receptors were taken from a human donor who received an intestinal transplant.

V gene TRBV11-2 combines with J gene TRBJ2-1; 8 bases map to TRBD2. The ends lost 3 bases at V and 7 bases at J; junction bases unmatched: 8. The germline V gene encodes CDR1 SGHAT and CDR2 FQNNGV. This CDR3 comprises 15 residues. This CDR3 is CASSFVSGIGNEQFF. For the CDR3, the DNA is TGTGCCAGCAGCTTCGTTAGCGGGATAGGTAATGAGCAGTTCTTC. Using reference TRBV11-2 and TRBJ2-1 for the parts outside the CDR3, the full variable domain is EAGVAQSPRYKIIEKRQSVAFWCNPISGHATLYWYQQILGQGPKLLIQFQNNGVVDDSQLPKDRFSAERLKGVDSTLKIQPAKLEDSAVYLCASSFVSGIGNEQFFGPGTRLTVL.

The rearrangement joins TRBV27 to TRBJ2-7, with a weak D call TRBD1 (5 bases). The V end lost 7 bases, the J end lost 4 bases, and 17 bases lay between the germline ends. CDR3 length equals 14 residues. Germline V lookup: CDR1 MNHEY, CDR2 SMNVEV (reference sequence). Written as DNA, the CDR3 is TGTGCCAGCATCCCCTTTCTAGGGGCGTACGAGCAGTACTTC. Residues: CASIPFLGAYEQYF.

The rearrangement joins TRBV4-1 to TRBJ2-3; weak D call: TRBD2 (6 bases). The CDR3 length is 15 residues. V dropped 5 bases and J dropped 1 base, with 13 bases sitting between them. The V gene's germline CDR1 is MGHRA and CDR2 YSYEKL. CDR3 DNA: TGCGCCAGCAGCTTTGATCCGGGGGGCACAGATACGCAGTATTTT. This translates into CASSFDPGGTDTQYF.

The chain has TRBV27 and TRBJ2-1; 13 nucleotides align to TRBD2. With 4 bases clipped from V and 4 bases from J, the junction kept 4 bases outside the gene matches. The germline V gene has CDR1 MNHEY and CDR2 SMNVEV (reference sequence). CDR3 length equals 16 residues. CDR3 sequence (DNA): TGTGCCAGCAGTTCCGGGACTAGCGGGGCTTACAATGAGCAGTTCTTC. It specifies CASSSGTSGAYNEQFF.

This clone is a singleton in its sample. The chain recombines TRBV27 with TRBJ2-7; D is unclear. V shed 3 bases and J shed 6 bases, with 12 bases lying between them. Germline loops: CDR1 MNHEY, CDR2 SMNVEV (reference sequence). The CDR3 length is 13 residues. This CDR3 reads CASSLIWYGEQYF. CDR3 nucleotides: TGTGCCAGCAGTTTGATTTGGTACGGCGAGCAGTACTTC.

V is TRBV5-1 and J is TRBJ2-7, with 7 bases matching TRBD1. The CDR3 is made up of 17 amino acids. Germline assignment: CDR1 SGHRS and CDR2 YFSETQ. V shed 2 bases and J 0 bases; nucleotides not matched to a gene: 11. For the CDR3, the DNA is TGCGCCAGCAGCTTTTCAAGCCGGGACAGTAGCTCCTACGAGCAGTACTTC. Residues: CASSFSSRDSSSYEQYF.

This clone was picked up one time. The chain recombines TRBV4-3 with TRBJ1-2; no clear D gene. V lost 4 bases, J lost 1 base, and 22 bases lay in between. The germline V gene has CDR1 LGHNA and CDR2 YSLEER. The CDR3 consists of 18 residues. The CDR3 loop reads CASSLWFGGIKNNYGYTF. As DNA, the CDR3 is TGCGCCAGCAGCCTTTGGTTCGGCGGGATTAAGAATAACTATGGCTACACCTTC.

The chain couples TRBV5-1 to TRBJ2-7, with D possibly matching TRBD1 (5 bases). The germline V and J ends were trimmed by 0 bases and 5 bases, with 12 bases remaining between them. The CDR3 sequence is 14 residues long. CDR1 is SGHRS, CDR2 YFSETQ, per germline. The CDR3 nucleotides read TGCGCCAGCAGCTTGGGCAGGGAAGGTGACGAGCAGTACTTC. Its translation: CASSLGREGDEQYF.

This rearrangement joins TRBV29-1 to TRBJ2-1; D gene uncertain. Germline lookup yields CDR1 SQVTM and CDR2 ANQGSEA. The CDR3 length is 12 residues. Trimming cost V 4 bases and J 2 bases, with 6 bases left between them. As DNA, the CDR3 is TGCAGCGTTGGAGATACCTACAATGAGCAGTTCTTC. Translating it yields CSVGDTYNEQFF.

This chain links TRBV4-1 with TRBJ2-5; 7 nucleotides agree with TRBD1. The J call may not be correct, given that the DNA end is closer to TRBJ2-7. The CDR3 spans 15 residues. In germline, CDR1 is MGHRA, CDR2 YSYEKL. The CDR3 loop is CASSQDGTERYEQYF. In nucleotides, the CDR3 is TGCGCCAGCAGCCAAGACGGGACAGAACGCTACGAGCAGTACTTC.

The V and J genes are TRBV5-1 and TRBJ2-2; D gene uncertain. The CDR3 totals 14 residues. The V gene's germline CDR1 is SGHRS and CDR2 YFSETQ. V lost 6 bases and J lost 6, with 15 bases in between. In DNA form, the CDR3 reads TGCGCCAGCAACCCTAGTAACTACGCCGGGGAGCTGTTTTTT. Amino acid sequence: CASNPSNYAGELFF.

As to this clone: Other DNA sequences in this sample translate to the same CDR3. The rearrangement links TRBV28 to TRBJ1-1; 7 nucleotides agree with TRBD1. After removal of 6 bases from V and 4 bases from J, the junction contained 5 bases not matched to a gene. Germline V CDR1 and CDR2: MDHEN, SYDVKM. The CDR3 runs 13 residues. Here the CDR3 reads CASRRQGGTEAFF. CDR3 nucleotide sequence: TGTGCCAGCAGAAGACAGGGAGGCACTGAAGCTTTCTTT. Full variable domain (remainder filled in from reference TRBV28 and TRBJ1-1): DVKVTQSSRYLVKRTGEKVFLECVQDMDHENMFWYRQDPGLGLRLIYFSYDVKMKEKGDIPEGYSVSREKKERFSLILESASTNQTSMYLCASRRQGGTEAFFGQGTRLTVV.

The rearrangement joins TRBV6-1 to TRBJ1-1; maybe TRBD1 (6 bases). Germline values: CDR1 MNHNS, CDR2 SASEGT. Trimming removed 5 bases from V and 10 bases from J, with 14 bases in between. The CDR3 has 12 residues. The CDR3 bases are TGTGCCAGCAGTCCGACAGGTTTGGGAGCTTTCTTT. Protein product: CASSPTGLGAFF.

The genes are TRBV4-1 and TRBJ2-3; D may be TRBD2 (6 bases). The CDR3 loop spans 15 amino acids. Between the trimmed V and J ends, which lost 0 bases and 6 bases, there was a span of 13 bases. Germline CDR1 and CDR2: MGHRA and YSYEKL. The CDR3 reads CASSQDPGDSDTQYF. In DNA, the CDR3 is TGCGCCAGCAGCCAAGACCCCGGGGACTCGGATACGCAGTATTTT.

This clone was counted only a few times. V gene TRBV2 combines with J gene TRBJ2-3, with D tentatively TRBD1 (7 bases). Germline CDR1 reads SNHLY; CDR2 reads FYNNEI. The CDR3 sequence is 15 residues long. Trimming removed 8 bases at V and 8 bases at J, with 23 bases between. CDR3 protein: CASSPGGMRASTQYF. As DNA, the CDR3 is TGTGCCAGCTCCCCAGGGGGGATGAGAGCGAGTACGCAGTATTTT.

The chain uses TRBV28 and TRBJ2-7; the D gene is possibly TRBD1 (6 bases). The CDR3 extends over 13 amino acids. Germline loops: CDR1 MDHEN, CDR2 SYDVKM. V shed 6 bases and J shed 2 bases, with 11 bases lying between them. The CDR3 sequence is CASRSDSPYEQYF. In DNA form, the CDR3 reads TGTGCCAGCAGATCGGACAGCCCCTACGAGCAGTACTTC. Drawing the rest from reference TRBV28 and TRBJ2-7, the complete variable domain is DVKVTQSSRYLVKRTGEKVFLECVQDMDHENMFWYRQDPGLGLRLIYFSYDVKMKEKGDIPEGYSVSREKKERFSLILESASTNQTSMYLCASRSDSPYEQYFGPGTRLTVT.

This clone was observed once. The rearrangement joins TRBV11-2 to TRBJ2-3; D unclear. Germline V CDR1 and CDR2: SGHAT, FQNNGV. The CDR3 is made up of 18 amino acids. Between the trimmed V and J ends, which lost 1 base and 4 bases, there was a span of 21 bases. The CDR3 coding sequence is TGTGCCAGCAGCTTAGCCTCCCGCGACACCTTCGCCCCAGATACGCAGTATTTT. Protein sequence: CASSLASRDTFAPDTQYF.

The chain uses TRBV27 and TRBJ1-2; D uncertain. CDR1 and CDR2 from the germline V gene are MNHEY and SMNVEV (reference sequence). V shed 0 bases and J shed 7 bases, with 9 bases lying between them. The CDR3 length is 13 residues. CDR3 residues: CASSLSTGSGYTF. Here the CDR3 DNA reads TGTGCCAGCAGTTTATCAACGGGATCTGGCTACACCTTC.

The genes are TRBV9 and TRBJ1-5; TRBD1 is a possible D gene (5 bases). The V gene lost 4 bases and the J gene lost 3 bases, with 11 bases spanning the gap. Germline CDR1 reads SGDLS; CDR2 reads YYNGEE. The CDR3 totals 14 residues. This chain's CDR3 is CASSPGHDNQPQHF. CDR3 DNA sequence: TGTGCCAGCAGCCCCGGACACGACAATCAGCCCCAGCATTTT.

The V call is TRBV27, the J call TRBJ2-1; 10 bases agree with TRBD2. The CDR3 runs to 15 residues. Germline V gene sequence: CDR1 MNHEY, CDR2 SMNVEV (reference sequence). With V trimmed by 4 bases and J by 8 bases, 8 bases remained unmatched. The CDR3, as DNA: TGTGCCAGCAGTTGGACTAGCGGTCGAGGCGATGAGCAGTTCTTC. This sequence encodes CASSWTSGRGDEQFF.

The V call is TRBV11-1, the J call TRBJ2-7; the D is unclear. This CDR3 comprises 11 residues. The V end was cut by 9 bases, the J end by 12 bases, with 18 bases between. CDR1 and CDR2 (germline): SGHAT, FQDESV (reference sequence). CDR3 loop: CARKVLPPLYF. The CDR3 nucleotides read TGTGCCAGGAAGGTACTACCGCCCCTGTACTTC.

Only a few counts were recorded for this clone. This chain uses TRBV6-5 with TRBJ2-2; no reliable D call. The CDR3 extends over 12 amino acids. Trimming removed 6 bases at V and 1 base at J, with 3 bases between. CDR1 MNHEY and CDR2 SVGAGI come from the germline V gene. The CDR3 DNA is TGTGCCAGCAGCCTGAACACCGGGGAGCTGTTTTTT. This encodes CASSLNTGELFF.

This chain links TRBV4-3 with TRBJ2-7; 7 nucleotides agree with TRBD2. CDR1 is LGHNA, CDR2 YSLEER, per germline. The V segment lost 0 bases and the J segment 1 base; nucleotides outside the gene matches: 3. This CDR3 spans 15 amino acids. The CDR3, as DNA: TGCGCCAGCAGCCAAGAAGCTAGCGGTTCCTACGAGCAGTACTTC. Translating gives CASSQEASGSYEQYF.

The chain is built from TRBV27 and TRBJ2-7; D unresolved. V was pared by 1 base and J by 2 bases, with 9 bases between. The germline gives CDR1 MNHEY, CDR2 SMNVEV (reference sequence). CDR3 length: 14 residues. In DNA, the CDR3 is TGTGCCAGCAGTTTATGGGCAGGCCCCTACGAGCAGTACTTC. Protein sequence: CASSLWAGPYEQYF.

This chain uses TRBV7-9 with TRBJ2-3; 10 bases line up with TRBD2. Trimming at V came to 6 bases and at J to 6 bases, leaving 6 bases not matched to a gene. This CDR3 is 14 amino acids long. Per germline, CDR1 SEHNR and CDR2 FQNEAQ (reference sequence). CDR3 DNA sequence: TGTGCCAGCAGGGCTAGCGGGAGCGATGATACGCAGTATTTT. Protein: CASRASGSDDTQYF.

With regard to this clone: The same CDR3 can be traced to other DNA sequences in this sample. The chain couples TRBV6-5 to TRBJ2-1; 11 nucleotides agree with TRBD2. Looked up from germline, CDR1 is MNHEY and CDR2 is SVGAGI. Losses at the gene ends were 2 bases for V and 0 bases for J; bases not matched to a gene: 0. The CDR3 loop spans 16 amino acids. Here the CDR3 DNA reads TGTGCCAGCAGTTACGGGACTAGCGGCTCCTACAATGAGCAGTTCTTC. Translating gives CASSYGTSGSYNEQFF.

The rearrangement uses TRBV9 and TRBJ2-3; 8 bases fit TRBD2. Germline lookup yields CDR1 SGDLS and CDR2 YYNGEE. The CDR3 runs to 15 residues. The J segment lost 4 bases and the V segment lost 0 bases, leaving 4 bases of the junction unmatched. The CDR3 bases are TGTGCCAGCAGCGTAGACGGGAGGGGCGCAGATACGCAGTATTTT. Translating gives CASSVDGRGADTQYF. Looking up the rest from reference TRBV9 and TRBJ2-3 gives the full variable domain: DSGVTQTPKHLITATGQRVTLRCSPRSGDLSVYWYQQSLDQGLQFLIQYYNGEERAKGNILERFSAQQFPDLHSELNLSSLELGDSALYFCASSVDGRGADTQYFGPGTRLTVL.

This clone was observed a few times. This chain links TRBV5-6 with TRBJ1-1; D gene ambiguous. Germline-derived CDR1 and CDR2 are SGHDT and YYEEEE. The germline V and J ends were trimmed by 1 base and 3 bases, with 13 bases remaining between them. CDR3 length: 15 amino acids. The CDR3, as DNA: TGTGCCAGCAGCTTGACACCATCAGGCGACACTGAAGCTTTCTTT. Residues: CASSLTPSGDTEAFF.

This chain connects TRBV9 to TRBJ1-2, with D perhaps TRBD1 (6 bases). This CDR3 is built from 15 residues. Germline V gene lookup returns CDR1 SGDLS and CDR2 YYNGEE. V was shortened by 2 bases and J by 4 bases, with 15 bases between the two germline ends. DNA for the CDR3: TGTGCCAGCAGCGTGGGAACAGGGTTATCCTATGGCTACACCTTC. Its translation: CASSVGTGLSYGYTF.

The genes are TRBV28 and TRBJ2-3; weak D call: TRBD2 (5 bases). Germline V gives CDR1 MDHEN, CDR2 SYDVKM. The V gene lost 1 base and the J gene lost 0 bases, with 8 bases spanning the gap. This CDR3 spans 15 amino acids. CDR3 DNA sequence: TGTGCCAGCAGTTTATTCCGGGAAAGCACAGATACGCAGTATTTT. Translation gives CASSLFRESTDTQYF.

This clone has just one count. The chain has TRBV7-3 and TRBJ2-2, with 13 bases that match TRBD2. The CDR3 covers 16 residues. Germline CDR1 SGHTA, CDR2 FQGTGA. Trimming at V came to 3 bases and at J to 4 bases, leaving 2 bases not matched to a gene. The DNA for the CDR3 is TGTGCCAGCAGCTTGGGGACTAGCGGGACCACCGGGGAGCTGTTTTTT. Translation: CASSLGTSGTTGELFF.

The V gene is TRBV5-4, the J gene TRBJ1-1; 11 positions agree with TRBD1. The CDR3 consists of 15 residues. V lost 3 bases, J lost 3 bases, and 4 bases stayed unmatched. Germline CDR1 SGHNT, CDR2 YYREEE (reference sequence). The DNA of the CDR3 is TGTGCCAGCAGCTGGGGGACAGGGGGGGACACTGAAGCTTTCTTT. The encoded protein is CASSWGTGGDTEAFF. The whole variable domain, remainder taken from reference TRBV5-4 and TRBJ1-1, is ETGVTQSPTHLIKTRGQQVTLRCSSQSGHNTVSWYQQALGQGPQFIFQYYREEENGRGNFPPRFSGLQFPNYSSELNVNALELDDSALYLCASSWGTGGDTEAFFGQGTRLTVV.